The clone carrying this TCR beta chain was seen a single time. These data originate in a study of blood T cell repertoires in COVID-19. CDR1 is MGHRA and CDR2 is YSYEKL in the germline V gene. The V and J ends lost 1 base and 4 bases, in that order; junction bases with no gene match: 12. This CDR3 has 17 amino acids. As processed by the authors: The authors estimated nucleated cell counts from reference gene primer amplification. Produced via immunoSEQ multiplex PCR; TCRdb's table is partial and in-frame only. The V and J calls and clone size are taken from that table; D and trimming were inferred from the DNA. Of some 290,000 clones in the sample, about 86% are singletons; the top ten hold about an eighth.

The gene calls are TRBV4-1 and TRBJ1-2; 7 positions agree with TRBD1. Material for sequencing was peripheral blood. This receptor was obtained from a woman younger than 45 with COVID-19, enrolled during active disease. For the CDR3, the DNA is TGCGCCAGCAGCCAAGGTAGGGACGCGACAGGGCGCTATGGCTACACCTTC. Protein sequence: CASSQGRDATGRYGYTF.